The next 4 T cell receptor beta chains were all read from a single sample in a study of shared clonotypes between healthy human individuals. Generated by immunoSEQ multiplex PCR, the TCRdb table keeps only in-frame clones and is missing some. Here the sample spans hundreds of thousands of clones, around 95% being singletons. Terminally differentiated effector memory CD45RA+ cells were left out of the naive CD8 fraction, which was CD45RO-negative and positively selected for CCR7. Material for sequencing was naive CD8+ T cells sorted from blood. Receptors were obtained from a woman aged 30 to 39 in good health.

This chain joins TRBV19 and TRBJ1-1; TRBD1 matches 8 bases. Germline V gene sequence: CDR1 LNHDA, CDR2 SQIVND (reference sequence). CDR3 length equals 14 residues. The V and J ends lost 5 bases and 4 bases, in that order; junction bases with no gene match: 6. As DNA, the CDR3 is TGTGCCAGTAGTTTCGGACAGGGAGGCACTGAAGCTTTCTTT. This encodes CASSFGQGGTEAFF.

CDR3 in amino acids: CASSLFDGNYGYTF. The CDR3 DNA reads as TGCGCCAGCTCCCTCTTCGACGGCAACTATGGCTACACCTTC. The J gene is TRBJ1-2, the V gene TRBV5-1; D remains unclear. Deletions cut 7 bases from V and 2 bases from J, with 15 bases between. The CDR3 covers 14 residues. Germline loops: CDR1 SGHRS, CDR2 YFSETQ.

As to this clone: This sample includes further DNA sequences coding for the same CDR3. This chain links TRBV27 with TRBJ2-7; D gene ambiguous. Per germline, CDR1 MNHEY and CDR2 SMNVEV (reference sequence). This CDR3 has 13 amino acids. Trimming took off 2 bases at V and 2 bases at J, with 7 bases between the two ends. CDR3 DNA: TGTGCCAGCAGTTTAGGTACGGCCTACGAGCAGTACTTC. Translating it yields CASSLGTAYEQYF.

V and J are TRBV19 and TRBJ1-1; D gene unclear. V was shortened by 8 bases and J by 1 base, with 8 bases between the two germline ends. CDR3 length: 12 amino acids. The germline V gene encodes CDR1 LNHDA and CDR2 SQIVND (reference sequence). In nucleotides, the CDR3 is TGTGCCAGTTTCGATGGGAACACTGAAGCTTTCTTT. This translates into CASFDGNTEAFF.